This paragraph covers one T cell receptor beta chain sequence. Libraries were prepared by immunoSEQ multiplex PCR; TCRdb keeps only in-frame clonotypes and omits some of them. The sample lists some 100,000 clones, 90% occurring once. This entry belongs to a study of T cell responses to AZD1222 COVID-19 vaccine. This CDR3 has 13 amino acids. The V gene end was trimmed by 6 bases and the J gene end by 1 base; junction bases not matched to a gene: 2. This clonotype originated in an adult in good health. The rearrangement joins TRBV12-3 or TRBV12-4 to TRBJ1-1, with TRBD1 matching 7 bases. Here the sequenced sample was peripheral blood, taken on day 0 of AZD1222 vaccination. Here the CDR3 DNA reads TGTGCCAGCAGGTACAGGGGGAACACTGAAGCTTTCTTT. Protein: CASRYRGNTEAFF.